Listed here are 29 T cell receptor beta chains from one sample, sequenced in a study of human T cells and chemical hapten exposure. Time point indicated: pre-sensitization, week 0. The sample's treatment: therapeutic diphenylcyclopropenone sensitization with weekly scalp DPC. TCRdb re-derived calls from the RACE reads in MiXCR, one entry per CDR3 protein. The repertoire holds 270,000 or so distinct CDR3 sequences, with roughly 7.4% as singletons. This sample comprised whole blood, obtained in connection with sensitization to the hapten diphenylcyclopropenone (DPC). The receptors were gathered from a man between 18 and 35 years old with alopecia areata. Some clones in this sample may be carry-over from other donors' samples.

The chain couples TRBV24-1 to TRBJ1-4; no firm D call. Per the germline V gene, CDR1 is KGHDR and CDR2 is SFDVKD. This CDR3 is 14 amino acids long. V shed 5 bases and J shed 6 bases, with 12 bases lying between them. The CDR3 reads CATSGSPSYEKLFF. The CDR3 DNA sequence: TGTGCCACCAGTGGCTCCCCCAGTTATGAAAAACTGTTTTTT.

The V and J genes are TRBV3-1 and TRBJ2-1; D perhaps matches TRBD1 (5 bases). The ends were cut back, 4 bases at V and 6 bases at J, with 16 bases in the middle. This CDR3 comprises 15 residues. In germline, CDR1 is LGHDT, CDR2 YNNKEL (reference sequence). CDR3 in DNA: TGTGCCAGCAGCCGGACCAAAGGACACTCCAATGAGCAGTTCTTC. Protein sequence: CASSRTKGHSNEQFF.

The chain employs TRBV7-9 and TRBJ2-7; 7 bases are shared with TRBD1. Trimming cost V 5 bases and J 5 bases; bases outside gene matches: 12. Germline loops: CDR1 SEHNR, CDR2 FQNEAQ (reference sequence). CDR3 size: 15 residues. The CDR3 region has the DNA TGTGCCAGCAGCACTCTGAAGGGGGCAAGCCACGAGCAGTACGTC. Protein product: CASSTLKGASHEQYV.

Many counts were recorded for this clonotype. The chain links TRBV12-3 or TRBV12-4 to TRBJ2-1, with D perhaps TRBD2 (5 bases). V lost 5 bases and J 8 bases, leaving 16 bases between the germline ends. CDR3 length: 14 amino acids. The CDR3 protein is CASSTSPSGHEQFF. Written as DNA, the CDR3 is TGTGCCAGCAGTACCTCTCCGAGCGGCCATGAGCAGTTCTTC.

This clonotype was counted many times. The chain carries TRBV10-2 and TRBJ1-1, with D hard to call. The length of the CDR3 is 13 residues. The germline CDR1 and CDR2 sequences are WSHSY and SAAADI. V dropped 7 bases and J dropped 6 bases, with 15 bases sitting between them. CDR3 sequence reads: CASTGLLVAEAFF. DNA of the CDR3: TGCGCCAGCACGGGGTTATTGGTGGCTGAAGCTTTCTTT.

This clonotype was seen repeatedly, ten times or more. The chain uses TRBV6-2 or TRBV6-3 and TRBJ2-1; 10 nucleotides align to TRBD2. Unmatched junction bases numbered 15, after V lost 7 bases and J lost 9 bases. From germline, CDR1 is MNHEY and CDR2 SVGEGT. The CDR3 sequence is 16 residues long. CDR3 region: CASKVAGGPKFTEQFF. The CDR3 DNA follows: TGTGCCAGCAAAGTAGCGGGGGGCCCAAAATTCACTGAGCAGTTCTTC.

This clonotype was seen a handful of times. V is TRBV5-1 and J is TRBJ1-1; D unclear. Trimming cost V 1 base and J 8 bases, with 15 bases left between them. This CDR3 contains 14 residues. Per the germline V gene, CDR1 is SGHRS and CDR2 is YFSETQ. CDR3 nucleotide sequence: TGCGCCAGCAGCTTGACTCTGCTCACGGGAGAAGCTTTCTTT. Translated, it gives CASSLTLLTGEAFF.

J is TRBJ1-3 and V is TRBV3-1, with unresolved D. The CDR3 is made up of 17 amino acids. Germline CDR1 LGHDT, CDR2 YNNKEL (reference sequence). The V gene lost 0 bases and the J gene lost 0 bases, with 12 bases spanning the gap. The CDR3 nucleotides are TGTGCCAGCAGCCAAGACGACGGATCTTCCTCTGGAAACACCATATATTTT. This encodes CASSQDDGSSSGNTIYF. Combining the CDR3 with reference TRBV3-1 and TRBJ1-3 gives the whole variable domain DTAVSQTPKYLVTQMGNDKSIKCEQNLGHDTMYWYKQDSKKFLKIMFSYNNKELIINETVPNRFSPKSPDKAHLNLHINSLELGDSAVYFCASSQDDGSSSGNTIYFGEGSWLTVV.

The rearrangement joins TRBV28 to TRBJ2-1; D not certain. The CDR3 consists of 11 residues. Trimming removed 7 bases at V and 6 bases at J, with 7 bases between. CDR1 and CDR2 (germline): MDHEN, SYDVKM. The DNA of the CDR3 is TGTGCCAGCAAAGAGGCCAATGAGCAGTTCTTC. Protein: CASKEANEQFF.

The chain employs TRBV7-2 and TRBJ1-5, with D unresolved. Germline V CDR1 and CDR2: SGHTA, FQGNSA. CDR3 length equals 13 residues. V lost 1 base to trimming and J lost 5 bases, with 6 bases between them. Written as DNA, the CDR3 is TGTGCCAGCAGCTTAGTGATGGATCAGCCCCAGCATTTT. It yields the protein CASSLVMDQPQHF.

This clonotype was observed a few times. This sequence joins TRBV15 and TRBJ2-7; D is perhaps TRBD1 or TRBD2 (6 bases each). With 5 bases removed from V and 1 base from J, the gap between germline ends came to 18 bases. Germline values: CDR1 LNHNV, CDR2 YYDKDF (reference sequence). The CDR3 runs to 16 residues. Written as DNA, the CDR3 is TGTGCCACCAGCGCCGCGCCCAAGGGGGGATCCTACGAGCAGTACTTC. This encodes CATSAAPKGGSYEQYF.

The rearrangement uses TRBV20-1 and TRBJ1-5, with unresolved D. This CDR3 is built from 17 residues. Trimming removed 1 base from V and 0 bases from J, with 16 bases in between. Per the germline V gene, CDR1 is DFQATT and CDR2 is SNEGSKA (reference sequence). The DNA for the CDR3 is TGCAGTGCTAGAGTTGATGGGAAGATCAATAGCAATCAGCCCCAGCATTTT. It codes for CSARVDGKINSNQPQHF.

The sample holds many counts of this clonotype. This chain connects TRBV10-2 to TRBJ2-2; D not resolved. CDR3 length equals 14 residues. The V end lost 5 bases, the J end lost 0 bases, and 7 bases lay between the germline ends. Per the germline V gene, CDR1 is WSHSY and CDR2 is SAAADI. In nucleotides, the CDR3 is TGCGCCAGCAGTTCCACCTCGAACACCGGGGAGCTGTTTTTT. This gives the protein CASSSTSNTGELFF.

This clonotype was counted at least ten times. The rearrangement links TRBV10-3 to TRBJ1-1, with no clear D. Germline V gene sequence: CDR1 ENHRY, CDR2 SYGVKD. Trimming left V 2 bases short and J 0 bases short, with 10 bases between. This CDR3 is 15 amino acids long. The CDR3 loop is CAISENSPMNTEAFF. The DNA for the CDR3 is TGTGCCATCAGTGAGAACAGCCCTATGAACACTGAAGCTTTCTTT.

This clonotype has at least ten counts. The chain has TRBV24-1 and TRBJ1-5; the D is unclear. CDR3 size: 12 residues. V was clipped by 3 bases and J by 3 bases, with 2 bases between them. Germline CDR1 KGHDR, CDR2 SFDVKD. The CDR3: CATSDPNQPQHF. CDR3 coding DNA: TGTGCCACCAGTGATCCCAATCAGCCCCAGCATTTT.

The rearrangement joins TRBV6-2 or TRBV6-3 to TRBJ1-1; D might be TRBD1 (5 bases). The V gene lost 7 bases and the J gene lost 3 bases, with 12 bases spanning the gap. The CDR3 totals 13 residues. Looked up from germline, CDR1 is MNHEY and CDR2 is SVGEGT. The CDR3 DNA reads TGTGCCAGCACCCGGGACGGCTACACTGAAGCTTTCTTT. Translation: CASTRDGYTEAFF.

The table lists this clonotype with many counts. The CDR3 DNA reads TGTGCCAGCCGACGTCGACAGGGGACCTACGAGCAGTACTTC. It yields the protein CASRRRQGTYEQYF. The rearrangement joins TRBV28 to TRBJ2-7, with 8 bases matching TRBD1. The CDR3 loop spans 14 amino acids. From germline, CDR1 is MDHEN and CDR2 SYDVKM. V was pared by 8 bases and J by 2 bases, with 8 bases of the junction left unmatched.

This clonotype has just a few counts. The chain has TRBV5-1 and TRBJ1-3; D perhaps matches TRBD1 (5 bases). From germline, CDR1 is SGHRS and CDR2 YFSETQ. V was cut by 0 bases and J by 4 bases, with 11 bases left in between. The CDR3 loop spans 15 amino acids. The CDR3 sequence: CASSLDRDLGNTIYF. CDR3 coding DNA: TGCGCCAGCAGCTTGGACCGGGACCTCGGAAACACCATATATTTT. The whole variable domain, filled in from reference TRBV5-1 and TRBJ1-3, reads KAGVTQTPRYLIKTRGQQVTLSCSPISGHRSVSWYQQTPGQGLQFLFEYFSETQRNKGNFPGRFSGRQFSNSRSEMNVSTLELGDSALYLCASSLDRDLGNTIYFGEGSWLTVV.

V and J are TRBV9 and TRBJ1-6; a possible D gene is TRBD1 (6 bases). This CDR3 has 16 amino acids. CDR1 and CDR2 (germline): SGDLS, YYNGEE. V lost 3 bases and J lost 3, with 13 bases in between. CDR3: CASSGRDINYNSPLHF. DNA for the CDR3: TGTGCCAGCAGCGGGAGGGACATCAACTATAATTCACCCCTCCACTTT. Full variable domain (remainder filled in from reference TRBV9 and TRBJ1-6): DSGVTQTPKHLITATGQRVTLRCSPRSGDLSVYWYQQSLDQGLQFLIQYYNGEERAKGNILERFSAQQFPDLHSELNLSSLELGDSALYFCASSGRDINYNSPLHFGNGTRLTVT.

This clonotype has only a few counts. J is TRBJ1-3 and V is TRBV4-1; D is undetermined. The germline V gene has CDR1 MGHRA and CDR2 YSYEKL. The CDR3 has 17 amino acids. Trimming pared 3 bases from V and 0 bases from J, leaving 15 bases between. The CDR3 nucleotides are TGCGCCAGCAGCCAGAGCCCCCTCCGGGACTCTGGAAACACCATATATTTT. Translation gives CASSQSPLRDSGNTIYF.

The V and J genes are TRBV6-6 and TRBJ2-6; tentative D call: TRBD1 (6 bases). Germline-derived CDR1 and CDR2 are MNHNY and SVGAGI (reference sequence). Trimming removed 6 bases from V and 2 bases from J, with 14 bases in between. The CDR3 covers 16 residues. CDR3 amino acids: CASSNTGQPGANVLTF. CDR3 DNA sequence: TGTGCCAGCAGCAACACGGGACAACCTGGGGCCAACGTCCTGACTTTC.

This clonotype appeared a few times. V is TRBV25-1 and J is TRBJ2-3; D perhaps matches TRBD1 (6 bases). Germline V CDR1 and CDR2: MGHDK, SYGVNS. Trimming took off 5 bases at V and 3 bases at J, with 15 bases between the two ends. The CDR3 runs to 15 residues. The chain's CDR3 is CASSTLRGATDTQYF. The CDR3 coding sequence is TGTGCCAGCAGTACCCTCAGGGGAGCAACAGATACGCAGTATTTT.

Many counts were recorded for this clonotype. The V gene is TRBV6-2 or TRBV6-3, the J gene TRBJ1-5, with D unclear. The germline V gene has CDR1 MNHEY and CDR2 SVGEGT. Between the trimmed V and J ends, which lost 0 bases and 2 bases, there was a span of 11 bases. This CDR3 has 16 residues. The CDR3 reads CASSYSARRGNQPQHF. CDR3 nucleotide sequence: TGTGCCAGCAGTTACTCGGCTCGGCGGGGCAATCAGCCCCAGCATTTT.

This clonotype appeared many times. This rearrangement joins TRBV7-2 to TRBJ2-1; D unresolved. The CDR3 is 11 amino acids. Trimming removed 0 bases at V and 6 bases at J, with 0 bases between. Looked up from germline, CDR1 is SGHTA and CDR2 is FQGNSA. The CDR3 reads CASSLANEQFF. DNA for the CDR3: TGTGCCAGCAGCTTAGCCAATGAGCAGTTCTTC.

In its sample, this clonotype was seen a few times. V usage is TRBV20-1 and J usage is TRBJ1-1; D unresolved. Per the germline V gene, CDR1 is DFQATT and CDR2 is SNEGSKA (reference sequence). The CDR3 runs to 11 residues. Deletions cut 4 bases from V and 10 bases from J, with 13 bases between. This chain's CDR3 is CSAKVLDPAFF. In DNA, the CDR3 is TGCAGTGCTAAGGTGCTGGATCCAGCTTTCTTT.

This clonotype showed up just once. The rearrangement links TRBV20-1 to TRBJ1-5, with D uncertain. V was trimmed by 6 bases and J by 5 bases, leaving 8 bases between them. Germline V CDR1 and CDR2: DFQATT, SNEGSKA (reference sequence). This CDR3 has 11 amino acids. Here the CDR3 reads CSAQDHQPQHF. The CDR3 DNA reads as TGCAGTGCCCAGGACCATCAGCCCCAGCATTTT.

This clonotype was seen more than once but under ten times. The V call is TRBV6-5, the J call TRBJ1-1; TRBD1 might be the D (5 bases). This CDR3 is 15 amino acids long. Germline CDR1 is MNHEY and CDR2 is SVGAGI. The V end lost 2 bases, the J end lost 1 base, and 11 bases lay between the germline ends. CDR3 in amino acids: CASSYVRTTNTEAFF. In DNA, the CDR3 is TGTGCCAGCAGTTACGTACGGACAACGAACACTGAAGCTTTCTTT.

This clonotype was counted many times. The V call is TRBV15, the J call TRBJ1-5; D gene uncertain. From germline, CDR1 is LNHNV and CDR2 YYDKDF (reference sequence). V lost 2 bases, J lost 0 bases, and 8 bases lay in between. The CDR3 is made up of 15 amino acids. The CDR3 DNA reads as TGTGCCACCAGCAGACAAGATTATAGCAATCAGCCCCAGCATTTT. Encoded protein: CATSRQDYSNQPQHF. The entire variable domain, with the rest obtained from reference TRBV15 and TRBJ1-5, is as follows: DAMVIQNPRYQVTQFGKPVTLSCSQTLNHNVMYWYQQKSSQAPKLLFHYYDKDFNNEADTPDNFQSRRPNTSFCFLDIRSPGLGDTAMYLCATSRQDYSNQPQHFGDGTRLSIL.

This chain connects TRBV10-1 to TRBJ2-7; tentatively, D is TRBD1 (6 bases). Germline CDR1 reads WNHNN; CDR2 reads SYGVQD (reference sequence). Trimming cost V 6 bases and J 1 base, with 10 bases left between them. There are 13 residues in the CDR3. The CDR3 nucleotides are TGCGCCAGCAGCATGACAGGTTCCTACGAGCAGTACTTC. Translating gives CASSMTGSYEQYF.